The 15 T cell receptor beta chains listed next were all sequenced from one sample in a study of T cell responses to AZD1222 COVID-19 vaccine. Only in-frame clones appear in the TCRdb table, and some are missing; sequencing was by immunoSEQ multiplex PCR. The profile shows approximately 92,000 clones, roughly 87% of them singletons. The sequenced sample was peripheral blood, obtained on day 0 of AZD1222 vaccination. These receptors all stem from an adult in good health.

The chain carries TRBV5-6 and TRBJ1-2; 7 nucleotides line up with TRBD1. Germline V CDR1 and CDR2: SGHDT, YYEEEE. Trimming cost V 0 bases and J 0 bases; bases outside gene matches: 5. The CDR3 spans 16 residues. The CDR3 protein is CASSLGGTASNYGYTF. For the CDR3, the DNA is TGTGCCAGCAGCTTGGGAGGGACAGCTTCTAACTATGGCTACACCTTC.

The chain links TRBV5-4 to TRBJ1-1, with TRBD1 identical over 11 bases. The CDR3 loop spans 17 amino acids. CDR1 and CDR2 from the germline V gene are SGHNT and YYREEE (reference sequence). J gave up 4 bases and V 4 bases, and 12 bases lay outside the gene matches. For the CDR3, the DNA is TGTGCCAGCAGCCTGGACAGGGGGCGAGTGAGGGGCACTGAAGCTTTCTTT. Its translation is CASSLDRGRVRGTEAFF.

The chain links TRBV6-4 to TRBJ1-2; 9 bases agree with TRBD1. J gave up 2 bases and V 7 bases, and 2 bases lay outside the gene matches. The CDR3 loop spans 13 amino acids. Looked up from germline, CDR1 is MRHNA and CDR2 is SNTAGT. The CDR3 here is CASKTGGNYGYTF. The CDR3 region has the DNA TGTGCCAGCAAGACAGGGGGGAACTATGGCTACACCTTC.

This clone was observed a few times. The rearrangement joins TRBV2 to TRBJ1-5; TRBD1 agrees at 9 bases. The junction had 8 bases not matched to a gene; V was cut back by 8 bases and J by 6 bases. Germline V gives CDR1 SNHLY, CDR2 FYNNEI. This CDR3 is built from 14 residues. DNA for the CDR3: TGTGCCAGCGGACAACAGGGGGCTGGTCAGCCCCAGCATTTT. This translates into CASGQQGAGQPQHF.

This chain joins TRBV7-9 and TRBJ1-1, with a possible D match to TRBD1 (6 bases). CDR3 length equals 11 residues. CDR1 SEHNR and CDR2 FQNEAQ come from the germline V gene (reference sequence). The V and J ends lost 1 base and 9 bases respectively, with 6 bases between them. The CDR3 sequence: CASSLGDKAFF. CDR3 coding DNA: TGTGCCAGCAGCTTAGGGGACAAAGCTTTCTTT.

This clone occurred a few times. The genes are TRBV4-1 and TRBJ1-6; D remains unclear. Germline V gene data show CDR1 as MGHRA and CDR2 as YSYEKL. V dropped 3 bases and J dropped 9 bases, with 18 bases sitting between them. The CDR3 spans 16 residues. Here the CDR3 DNA reads TGCGCCAGCAGCCAGGGATGGGGTGAGTTCGCTTCACCCCTCCACTTT. Protein: CASSQGWGEFASPLHF.

This chain links TRBV5-5 with TRBJ1-2, with 7 bases matching TRBD1. The CDR3 contains 14 residues. Germline CDR1 is SGHKS and CDR2 is YYEKEE (reference sequence). V trimming: 4 bases; J trimming: 4 bases; junction bases outside the gene matches: 7. Here the CDR3 reads CASSPGQAVYGYTF. In DNA form, the CDR3 reads TGTGCCAGCAGCCCCGGACAGGCCGTCTATGGCTACACCTTC. Supplemented by reference TRBV5-5 and TRBJ1-2, the full variable domain reads DAGVTQSPTHLIKTRGQQVTLRCSPISGHKSVSWYQQVLGQGPQFIFQYYEKEERGRGNFPDRFSARQFPNYSSELNVNALLLGDSALYLCASSPGQAVYGYTFGSGTRLTVV.

This clone has more than one count but fewer than ten. CDR3 amino acids: CASSPRGYTEAFF. CDR3 DNA: TGTGCCAGCAGCCCCAGGGGGTACACTGAAGCTTTCTTT. The V and J genes are TRBV7-6 and TRBJ1-1; 7 bases fit TRBD1. This CDR3 contains 13 residues. Germline CDR1 and CDR2: SGHVS and FNYEAQ. J gave up 3 bases and V 5 bases, and 3 bases lay outside the gene matches.

The gene calls are TRBV7-2 and TRBJ1-3, with 9 bases lining up with TRBD1. The CDR3 has 15 amino acids. Germline CDR1 reads SGHTA; CDR2 reads FQGNSA. The junction had 1 base not matched to a gene; V was cut back by 4 bases and J by 0 bases. This CDR3 reads CASSSTGGSGNTIYF. DNA for the CDR3: TGTGCCAGCAGCTCGACAGGGGGCTCTGGAAACACCATATATTTT.

CDR3 sequence reads: CASSPDLGAGNTIYF. CDR3 DNA sequence: TGTGCCAGTAGTCCCGATCTGGGAGCCGGAAACACCATATATTTT. The genes are TRBV19 and TRBJ1-3, with unresolved D. The CDR3 covers 15 residues. Germline assignment: CDR1 LNHDA and CDR2 SQIVND (reference sequence). The germline V and J ends were trimmed by 5 bases and 4 bases, with 15 bases remaining between them.

V and J are TRBV10-3 and TRBJ2-1; 14 bases are a match to TRBD2. Germline V CDR1 and CDR2: ENHRY, SYGVKD. The CDR3 runs 16 residues. With 10 bases clipped from V and 9 bases from J, the junction kept 14 bases outside the gene matches. CDR3 loop: CATGTSGSKGRIEQFF. The CDR3 DNA sequence: TGTGCCACCGGGACTAGCGGGAGTAAAGGGCGTATTGAGCAGTTCTTC.

The chain employs TRBV12-5 and TRBJ1-5, with D uncertain. CDR3 length equals 13 residues. Germline CDR1 and CDR2: LGHNT and FRNRAP. Deletions cut 1 base from V and 3 bases from J, with 4 bases between. CDR3: CASGLEDNQPQHF. As DNA, the CDR3 is TGTGCTAGTGGTTTGGAAGACAATCAGCCCCAGCATTTT.

J is TRBJ1-5 and V is TRBV7-2; TRBD1 is a possible D gene (6 bases). The germline gives CDR1 SGHTA, CDR2 FQGNSA. V lost 0 bases and J lost 7, with 13 bases in between. This CDR3 region has 15 residues. The CDR3 region has the DNA TGTGCCAGCAGCTTAGCCGGGGGGGGGCTCCAGCCCCAGCATTTT. It translates to CASSLAGGGLQPQHF.

J is TRBJ2-3 and V is TRBV25-1; TRBD1 matches at 9 bases. The CDR3 is made up of 16 amino acids. The V gene's germline CDR1 is MGHDK and CDR2 SYGVNS. V lost 4 bases, J lost 3 bases, and 8 bases stayed unmatched. DNA of the CDR3: TGTGCCAGCAGTGTGGGACAGGGTCTAGGGACAGATACGCAGTATTTT. Translating it yields CASSVGQGLGTDTQYF.

The gene calls are TRBV6-1 and TRBJ1-1, with TRBD1 matching 12 bases. The CDR3 consists of 16 residues. V lost 2 bases and J lost 3; bases outside the gene matches: 4. Germline V CDR1 and CDR2: MNHNS, SASEGT. Written as DNA, the CDR3 is TGTGCCAGCAGTGAAAGGGACAGGGGGCCCTACACTGAAGCTTTCTTT. It codes for CASSERDRGPYTEAFF.